This TCR beta chain was observed in a study of T cell changes during pregnancy in multiple sclerosis. CDR3 length: 15 amino acids. Germline loops: CDR1 LNHDA, CDR2 SQIVND (reference sequence). Trimming removed 6 bases at V and 4 bases at J, with 15 bases between. The repertoire was sequenced with immunoSEQ multiplex PCR; TCRdb's copy has only in-frame clones and lacks some. The sample includes over 50,000 clones, approximately 91% of them seen just once. This chain uses TRBV19 with TRBJ2-2, with D unclear. Sequencing was performed on CD4+ T cells from peripheral blood mononuclear cells, taken in the third trimester of pregnancy. The receptor comes from a female donor with multiple sclerosis, enrolled in a pregnancy study. CDR3 in amino acids: CASRSRGRTTGELFF. In nucleotides, the CDR3 is TGTGCCAGTAGGTCGCGAGGCCGTACCACCGGGGAGCTGTTTTTT.